This T cell receptor (beta chain) was captured by sequencing in a study of T cells in Graves' hyperthyroidism and ophthalmopathy (dated by TCRdb to the late 2010s). About the study as a whole: Peripheral blood samples were taken at initial diagnosis, before any treatment was given. TCR V-J signatures able to tell the groups apart were searched for in a discovery cohort of approximately 95 patients, of whom 43 had Graves' ophthalmopathy and roughly 57 had stable Graves' hyperthyroidism. Whether ophthalmopathy could be predicted prospectively was tested in an independent validation cohort made up of 18 hyperthyroidism patients plus 17 patients who later progressed to ophthalmopathy. The 100 discovery patients were randomly split 7:3 into training and test sets. In addition, the study compared T-cell repertoires in thyroid tissue and in blood from about six Graves' hyperthyroidism patients. After blood sampling, hyperthyroidism patients were treated with methimazole at a starting dose of 30 mg daily, and ophthalmopathy patients were treated with high-dose intravenous methylprednisolone. The paper reports TCR Vbeta CDR3 sequencing of about 140 peripheral blood samples: around 45 ophthalmopathy, under 85 hyperthyroidism and around 17 progressor patients. On the study overall, not on this receptor specifically: In validation, the model predicted progression to ophthalmopathy with approximately 70% sensitivity and 72.22% specificity, a median of about six months before onset. A model built on a 13 V-J signature distinguished ophthalmopathy from stable hyperthyroidism, reaching roughly 88% sensitivity and 81.08% specificity in cross-validation and 80%/75% in testing. Blood samples also contained most of the expanded thyroid clonotypes (frequency above 0.001), which suggests that blood repertoires may reflect thyroid immune responses. No statistical method was used to fix the sample size in advance, and group allocation was not hidden from the investigators.

CDR1 and CDR2 are drawn from the germline V gene (reference sequence): LGHDT, YNNKEL. Including the terminal cysteine and phenylalanine, the CDR3 comprises 17 residues. Only the CDR3 DNA stays, 51 bases, in frame from base 1. Trimming at the junction amounts to 1 base on V and 0 bases on J, and the germline ends lie 10 bases apart. TCR beta CDR3 regions were amplified from RNA transcripts. The TCR CDR3 was subjected to a first round of RT-PCR using the HTBI primer set and the Qiagen OneStep RT-PCR kit. A second multiplex PCR round built the libraries, followed by size selection and purification. Libraries were sequenced paired-end with 100 bp reads on an Illumina HiSeq2000. Regarding the original processing steps: Raw data were processed with SOAPnuke, discarding reads with adapters, uncalled bases, mean Phred below 15, or no exact constant-primer or identifier match. COPE v1.2.5 was used to merge the high-quality paired reads, and each unique nucleotide sequence was defined as a clonotype. MiTCR v1.1 was used to align clonotypes to the IMGT TRBV, TRBD and TRBJ reference segments. Analysis was restricted to V-J combinations with a frequency above 0.0001, which covered roughly 99% of repertoires. A TCS score was defined as the ratio between F50 (clonal expansion) and ExV (chaos), using BLOSUM62-based TCRdist between CDR3 peptides within each V-J. Welch's t-statistics and random forest reduced 450 to 600 V-J features to about 13, which were used in a naive Bayes classifier (R e1071). The public reads were quality trimmed at Q25 with fastp and then assembled into clones with MiXCR by TCRdb, keeping productive beta chains. Duplicate CDR3 protein sequences are folded into a single record with the most common DNA and genes. The V and J calls come from TCRdb's annotation, not from the publication. Recorded for this sample are under 200,000 distinct CDR3 sequences; about 9% of them occurred a single time. The ten largest make up around 21% of the sample.

The hyperthyroidism patients were between 18 and 65 years old and newly diagnosed, with a disease duration of less than 2 months. Exclusion was applied to patients with uncontrolled infections, other autoimmune diseases, pregnancy or lactation. Diagnoses relied on clinical symptoms, serum thyroxine and TRAb, thyroid ultrasound and orbital computed tomography. For progressor patients, blood was drawn at the first diagnosis of hyperthyroidism, before any ophthalmopathy symptoms had appeared. Ficoll-Paque density gradient centrifugation was used to isolate PBMCs from 8.5 to 10 ml of fresh peripheral blood. Patients classed as progressors first received a Graves' hyperthyroidism diagnosis and then went on to develop ophthalmopathy during follow-up. Trizol reagent was used to extract total RNA, and RNA quality was then checked on an Agilent 2100 Bioanalyzer. This clonotype occurred many times. It has no known antigen specificity. Base quality data are lacking; no much larger clone is found one base away.

The TCR sequence derives from a woman aged 18-29 years with Graves' hyperthyroidism that later progressed to Graves' ophthalmopathy. The sample was blood. The rearranged segments are TRBV3-1 and TRBJ1-6; matching of 5 bases hints at TRBD1 as the D gene. The DNA reads as follows: TGTGCCAGCAGCCAAGGGGGCCCGAGCTCCTATAATTCACCCCTCCACTTT. The translation is CASSQGGPSSYNSPLHF.